The 14 T cell receptor beta chains below come from one sample, sequenced in a study of regulatory T cells in long-lasting Graves disease (dated by TCRdb to the early 2020s). Per the publication, the time point label means: persistent/refractory GD, antithyroid drugs over 5 years with positive TRAb. For both TCR sequencing and RNA sequencing, RNA was extracted from PBMCs using TRIzol. Library method: multiplex PCR. The sequencer was an Illumina HiSeq 4000. TCR beta libraries were built with iRepertoire HTBI primers and Arm-PCR amplification of CDR3 regions. TCRdb reprocessing: public reads trimmed at Q25 with fastp, clones called with MiXCR, in-frame beta chains kept. CDR3 protein sequences are deduplicated, and each keeps its most common genes and DNA. Counted in this sample were 390,000 or so distinct CDR3 sequences; approximately 23% of them appeared once. The ten largest clones add up to roughly a quarter of the sample.

The material sequenced was peripheral blood mononuclear cells (PBMCs), taken when the disease was refractory, from a patient treated with antithyroid drugs. These receptor sequences come from a middle-aged woman with Graves disease. Donor details come from another sample of the same person, matched by shared clones.

Remarks on this clonotype: A read error is possible here, since a much larger clone lies one base away. The J gene is TRBJ2-4, the V gene TRBV20-1; 10 nucleotides agree with TRBD1. The DNA end favors TRBJ1-2, so the J call may be wrong. CDR3 length equals 14 residues. Germline CDR1 reads DFQATT; CDR2 reads SNEGSKA (reference sequence). The CDR3 reads CNAIGQGESWGYTF. CDR3 nucleotides: TGCAATGCTATCGGACAGGGGGAGTCCTGGGGCTACACCTTC.

In this sample, this clonotype turned up many times. The rearrangement uses TRBV24-1 and TRBJ1-5; 7 bases agree with TRBD1. The ends lost 3 bases at V and 4 bases at J; junction bases unmatched: 11. Germline CDR1 reads KGHDR; CDR2 reads SFDVKD. The CDR3 loop spans 17 amino acids. The CDR3 loop is CATSDNTGTARNQPQHF. As DNA, the CDR3 is TGTGCCACCAGTGATAATACCGGGACAGCGAGGAATCAGCCCCAGCATTTT.

This clonotype has a count of ten or more. The chain employs TRBV6-2 or TRBV6-3 and TRBJ2-6, with D maybe TRBD2 (5 bases). Per the germline V gene, CDR1 is MNHEY and CDR2 is SVGEGT. Trimming stripped 5 bases from V and 0 bases from J, with 8 bases between. The CDR3 is made up of 15 amino acids. The CDR3 nucleotides read TGTGCCAGCAGTCGGGGTAGCTCTGGGGCCAACGTCCTGACTTTC. Protein product: CASSRGSSGANVLTF.

This clonotype was counted at least ten times. This chain joins TRBV28 and TRBJ1-1; D is ambiguous. Germline CDR1 MDHEN, CDR2 SYDVKM. There are 12 residues in the CDR3. V lost 6 bases to trimming and J lost 4 bases, with 9 bases between them. The CDR3: CASSLIGTEAFF. CDR3 DNA: TGTGCCAGCAGCCTAATCGGCACTGAAGCTTTCTTT.

This clonotype was counted many times. The CDR3 region is CASRPIGGGNTEAFF. The CDR3 DNA sequence: TGTGCCAGCAGACCGATAGGGGGCGGAAACACTGAAGCTTTCTTT. V gene TRBV28 combines with J gene TRBJ1-1; 7 nucleotides align to TRBD1. The length of the CDR3 is 15 residues. J lost 2 bases, V lost 6 bases, and 9 bases had no gene match. From germline, CDR1 is MDHEN and CDR2 SYDVKM.

This clonotype was observed at least ten times. The chain couples TRBV2 to TRBJ2-7; TRBD1 aligns across 9 bases. Germline V gene sequence: CDR1 SNHLY, CDR2 FYNNEI. This CDR3 region has 12 residues. V dropped 6 bases and J dropped 4; count of bases not matched to a gene: 1. The CDR3 reads CASRQGAYEQYF. The CDR3 DNA is TGTGCCAGCAGACAGGGGGCGTACGAGCAGTACTTC.

This clonotype has at least ten counts. The chain joins TRBV12-3 or TRBV12-4 to TRBJ2-7, with 11 bases lining up with TRBD2. J was trimmed by 6 bases and V by 5 bases; bases with no gene match: 9. This CDR3 contains 15 residues. The CDR3 DNA reads as TGTGCCAGCAGTCTTACTAGCGGGAGCCCAAGCGAGCAGTACTTC. Its translation is CASSLTSGSPSEQYF.

This clonotype was detected many times. V is TRBV20-1 and J is TRBJ1-2; D is perhaps TRBD1 (5 bases). From germline, CDR1 is DFQATT and CDR2 SNEGSKA (reference sequence). This CDR3 is 15 amino acids long. V dropped 3 bases and J dropped 8 bases, with 22 bases sitting between them. CDR3 residues: CSASRRGSAQEGYTF. DNA for the CDR3: TGCAGTGCTAGTAGGAGGGGATCAGCCCAGGAGGGCTACACCTTC.

The table lists this clonotype with many counts. The chain combines TRBV28 with TRBJ1-5; no reliable D call. V was shortened by 2 bases and J by 4 bases, with 15 bases between the two germline ends. From germline, CDR1 is MDHEN and CDR2 SYDVKM. The CDR3 consists of 16 residues. The CDR3 nucleotides are TGTGCCAGCAGTTTACGAGGACCATTGGGAAATCAGCCCCAGCATTTT. Translating gives CASSLRGPLGNQPQHF.

At least ten counts were recorded for this clonotype. The rearrangement uses TRBV5-1 and TRBJ2-4; TRBD1 matches at 11 bases. J lost 9 bases, V lost 0 bases, and 5 bases had no gene match. CDR3 length: 15 amino acids. The germline gives CDR1 SGHRS, CDR2 YFSETQ. DNA of the CDR3: TGCGCCAGCAGCTTGGAAGGGGACAGGGGGAGCATTCAGTACTTC. This sequence encodes CASSLEGDRGSIQYF.

The J gene is TRBJ2-1, the V gene TRBV27; 9 bases map to TRBD2. With V trimmed by 6 bases and J by 8 bases, 11 bases remained unmatched. There are 15 residues in the CDR3. The germline V gene encodes CDR1 MNHEY and CDR2 SMNVEV (reference sequence). CDR3 sequence (DNA): TGTGCCAGCAGCGTTCTAGCGGGATATGTTTATGAGCAGTTCTTC. Amino acids: CASSVLAGYVYEQFF.

The chain carries TRBV20-1 and TRBJ2-2; 8 bases match TRBD2. Losses at the gene ends were 5 bases for V and 5 bases for J; bases not matched to a gene: 7. The length of the CDR3 is 14 residues. The germline V gene has CDR1 DFQATT and CDR2 SNEGSKA (reference sequence). Here the CDR3 reads CSAPTSGLTGELFF. CDR3 nucleotides: TGCAGTGCTCCTACTAGCGGTTTAACCGGGGAGCTGTTTTTT.

This clonotype was recorded a few times. The V gene is TRBV7-9, the J gene TRBJ2-7, with 9 bases identical to TRBD2. The CDR3 extends over 16 amino acids. V shed 5 bases, J shed 0 bases, and the junction held 8 bases outside the gene matches. CDR1 is SEHNR and CDR2 is FQNEAQ in the germline V gene (reference sequence). The CDR3 bases are TGTGCCAGCAGCCCGGCGGGGGGGGGGTTCTCCTACGAGCAGTACTTC. Residues: CASSPAGGGFSYEQYF.

This clonotype came up many times. V and J are TRBV29-1 and TRBJ2-5; D not certain. CDR1 and CDR2 (germline): SQVTM, ANQGSEA. The CDR3 has 13 amino acids. V was clipped by 6 bases and J by 0 bases, with 11 bases between them. CDR3 sequence: CSVARGNQETQYF. CDR3 bases: TGCAGCGTCGCCCGTGGGAACCAAGAGACCCAGTACTTC.